This TCR beta chain was retrieved from a study of T-cell reconstitution after alpha-beta-depleted transplantation in children (dated by TCRdb to 2016 to 2018). Describing the broader study: The study quantitatively tracked T-cell immune reconstitution after TCRalphabeta/CD19-depleted allogeneic hematopoietic cell transplantation in children using TCR repertoire profiling. Study-wide findings and limitations: In some patients, the high TCRbeta diversity seen at day 60 was put down to recipient T cells and intrathymic progenitors that had survived conditioning. The frequencies of hyperexpanded clones fell over the following months, and after one year, T-cell counts and TCRbeta diversity were mostly attributed to newly produced T cells. Apparently early alphabetaT-cell count recovery about two months after transplant reportedly relied on only several hundred rapidly expanded clones derived from non-depleted graft cells.

V sheds 1 base and J sheds 3 bases, leaving 6 bases between their ends. Looking up the germline V gene (reference sequence) yields CDR1 LNHNV and CDR2 YYDKDF. Its CDR3 holds 13 amino acids, cysteine through phenylalanine. Here the CDR3 DNA is all that survives: 39 bases in frame from base 1. Taken with the paper, the label for treatment or condition translates to: allogeneic hematopoietic cell transplantation with graft depleted of TCRalphabeta T cells and CD19 B cells. The transplant recipients were children given TCRalphabeta/CD19-depleted allogeneic hematopoietic cell grafts. The protocol used for the library was PCR. The instrument was an Illumina HiSeq 2500. To normalize quantification of the TCRbeta repertoire, the TCR libraries were built with molecular barcoding that relied on unique molecular identifiers. The public reads were run again by TCRdb, first through fastp at Q25 and then through MiXCR, and only productive beta chains were kept. Each CDR3 protein appears once, grouped with its most common genes and DNA. The sample table shows roughly 340,000 distinct CDR3 sequences, and under 20% are seen once. The leading ten clones occupy just over 40% of the sample.

This clonotype was counted at least ten times. Its cognate antigen has yet to be identified. Base qualities are not at hand, and no much larger clone is one base apart. The specimen comprised PBMCs, mostly from graft donor cells, sampled 360 days after TCRalphabeta/CD19-depleted stem cell transplant. This TCR was recovered from a male patient aged 2 to 9 who had a stem cell transplant for acute lymphoblastic leukemia, so the T cells may come from the graft donor. Recombination joined TRBV15 with TRBJ2-5, with the D gene not confidently named. The CDR3 corresponds to CATSRVWEETQYF. The DNA sequence reads TGTGCCACCAGCAGAGTTTGGGAAGAGACCCAGTACTTC.